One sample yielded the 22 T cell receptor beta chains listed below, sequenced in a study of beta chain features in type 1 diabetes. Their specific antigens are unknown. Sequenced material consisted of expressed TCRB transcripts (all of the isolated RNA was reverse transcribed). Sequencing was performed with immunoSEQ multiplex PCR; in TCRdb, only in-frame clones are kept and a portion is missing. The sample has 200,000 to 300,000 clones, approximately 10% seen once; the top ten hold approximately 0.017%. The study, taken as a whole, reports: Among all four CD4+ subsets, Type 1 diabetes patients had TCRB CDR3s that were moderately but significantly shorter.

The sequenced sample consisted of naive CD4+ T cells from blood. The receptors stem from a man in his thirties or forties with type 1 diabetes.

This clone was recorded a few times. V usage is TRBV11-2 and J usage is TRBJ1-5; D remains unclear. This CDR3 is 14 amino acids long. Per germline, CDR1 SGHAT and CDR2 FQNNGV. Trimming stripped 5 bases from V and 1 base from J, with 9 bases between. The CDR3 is CASSPELSNQPQHF. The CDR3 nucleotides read TGTGCCAGCAGCCCCGAGTTAAGCAATCAGCCCCAGCATTTT.

The CDR3 DNA reads as TGTGCCTGGAGCGGAGGGCCCTATAGCAATCAGCCCCAGCATTTT. This sequence encodes CAWSGGPYSNQPQHF. The rearrangement uses TRBV30 and TRBJ1-5, with D hard to call. Trimming cost V 3 bases and J 0 bases, with 12 bases left between them. From germline, CDR1 is GTSNPN and CDR2 SVGIG (reference sequence). The CDR3 contains 15 residues.

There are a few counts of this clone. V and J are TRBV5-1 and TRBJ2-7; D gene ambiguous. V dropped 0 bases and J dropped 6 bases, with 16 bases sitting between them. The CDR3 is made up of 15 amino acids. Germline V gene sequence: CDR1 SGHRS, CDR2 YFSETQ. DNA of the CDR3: TGCGCCAGCAGCTTGGGTGCTGGGCCCCCCACCGAGCAGTACTTC. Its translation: CASSLGAGPPTEQYF.

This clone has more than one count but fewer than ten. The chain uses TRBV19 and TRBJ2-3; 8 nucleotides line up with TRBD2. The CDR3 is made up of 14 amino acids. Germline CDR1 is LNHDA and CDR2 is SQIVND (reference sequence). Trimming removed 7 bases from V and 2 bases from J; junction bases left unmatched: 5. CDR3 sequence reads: CASTGGGPTDTQYF. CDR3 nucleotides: TGTGCCAGTACTGGCGGGGGGCCCACAGATACGCAGTATTTT.

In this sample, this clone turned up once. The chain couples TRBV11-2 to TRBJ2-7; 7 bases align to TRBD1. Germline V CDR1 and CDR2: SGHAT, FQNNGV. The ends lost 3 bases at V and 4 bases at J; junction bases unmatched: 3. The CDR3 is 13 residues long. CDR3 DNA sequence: TGTGCCAGCAGCTTCTACAGGGGTTACGAGCAGTACTTC. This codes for CASSFYRGYEQYF.

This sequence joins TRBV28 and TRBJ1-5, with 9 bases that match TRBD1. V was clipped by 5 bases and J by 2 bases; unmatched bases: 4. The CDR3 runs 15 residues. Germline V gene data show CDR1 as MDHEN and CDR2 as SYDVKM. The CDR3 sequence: CASSPGQGGNQPQHF. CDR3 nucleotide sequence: TGTGCCAGCAGTCCGGGACAGGGAGGCAATCAGCCCCAGCATTTT.

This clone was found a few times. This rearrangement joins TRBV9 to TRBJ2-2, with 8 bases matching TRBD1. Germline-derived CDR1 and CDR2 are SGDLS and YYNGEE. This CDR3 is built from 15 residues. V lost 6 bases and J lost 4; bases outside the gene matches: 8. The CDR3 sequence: CASTSGTGITGELFF. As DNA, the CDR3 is TGTGCCAGCACCTCTGGGACAGGTATCACCGGGGAGCTGTTTTTT.

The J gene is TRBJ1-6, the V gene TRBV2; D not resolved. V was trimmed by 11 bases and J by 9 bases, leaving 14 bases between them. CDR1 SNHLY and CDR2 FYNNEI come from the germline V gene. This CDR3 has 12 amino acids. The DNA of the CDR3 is TGTGCCGGGTCCGAGGGTGTTTCACCCCTCCACTTT. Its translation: CAGSEGVSPLHF. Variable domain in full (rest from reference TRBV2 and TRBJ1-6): EPEVTQTPSHQVTQMGQEVILRCVPISNHLYFYWYRQILGQKVEFLVSFYNNEISEKSEIFDDQFSVERPDGSNFTLKIRSTKLEDSAMYFCAGSEGVSPLHFGNGTRLTVT.

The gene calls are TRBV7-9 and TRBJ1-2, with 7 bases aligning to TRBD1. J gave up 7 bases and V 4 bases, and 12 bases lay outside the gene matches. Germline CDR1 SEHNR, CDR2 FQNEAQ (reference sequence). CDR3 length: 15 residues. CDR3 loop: CASSSKGRGPIGYTF. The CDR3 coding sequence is TGTGCCAGCAGCTCCAAGGGAAGGGGGCCGATTGGCTACACCTTC.

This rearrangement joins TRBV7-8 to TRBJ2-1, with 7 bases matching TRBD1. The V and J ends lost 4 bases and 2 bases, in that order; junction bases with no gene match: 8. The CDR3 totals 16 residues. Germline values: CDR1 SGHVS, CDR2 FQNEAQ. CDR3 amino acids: CASSSRSGTAYNEQFF. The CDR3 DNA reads TGTGCCAGCAGCTCCCGATCCGGGACAGCCTACAATGAGCAGTTCTTC.

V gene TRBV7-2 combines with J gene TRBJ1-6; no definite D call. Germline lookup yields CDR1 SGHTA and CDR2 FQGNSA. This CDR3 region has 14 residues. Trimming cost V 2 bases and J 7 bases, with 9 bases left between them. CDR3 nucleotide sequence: TGTGCCAGCAGCTTAATGGTGCAGAATTCACCCCTCCACTTT. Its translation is CASSLMVQNSPLHF.

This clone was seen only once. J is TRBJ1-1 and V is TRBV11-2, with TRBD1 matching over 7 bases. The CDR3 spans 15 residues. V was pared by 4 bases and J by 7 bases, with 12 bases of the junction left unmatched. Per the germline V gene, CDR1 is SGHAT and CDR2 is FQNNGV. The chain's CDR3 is CASSSTGTDNREAFF. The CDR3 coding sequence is TGTGCCAGCAGCTCGACCGGGACAGATAACCGTGAAGCTTTCTTT.

CDR3 loop: CASRLAGGGYEQYF. The CDR3 DNA is TGTGCCAGCCGACTAGCGGGGGGCGGCTACGAGCAGTACTTC. The rearrangement links TRBV2 to TRBJ2-7; 13 positions match TRBD2. Germline CDR1 reads SNHLY; CDR2 reads FYNNEI. The CDR3 has 14 amino acids. The J segment lost 3 bases and the V segment lost 8 bases, leaving 4 bases of the junction unmatched.

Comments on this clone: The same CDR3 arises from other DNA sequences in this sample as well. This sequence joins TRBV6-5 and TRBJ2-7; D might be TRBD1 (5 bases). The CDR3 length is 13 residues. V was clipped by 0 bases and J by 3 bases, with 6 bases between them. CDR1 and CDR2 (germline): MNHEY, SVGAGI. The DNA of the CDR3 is TGTGCCAGCAGTTACTCGACAGACTACGAGCAGTACTTC. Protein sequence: CASSYSTDYEQYF.

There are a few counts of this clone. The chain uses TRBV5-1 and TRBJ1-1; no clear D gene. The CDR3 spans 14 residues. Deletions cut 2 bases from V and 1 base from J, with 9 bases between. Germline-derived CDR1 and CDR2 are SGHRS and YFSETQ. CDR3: CASSFDLANTEAFF. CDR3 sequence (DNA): TGCGCCAGCAGCTTCGATTTGGCGAACACTGAAGCTTTCTTT.

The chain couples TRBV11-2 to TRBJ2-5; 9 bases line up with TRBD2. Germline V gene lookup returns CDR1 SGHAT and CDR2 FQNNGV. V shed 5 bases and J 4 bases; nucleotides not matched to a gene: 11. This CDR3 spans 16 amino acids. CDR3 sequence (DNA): TGTGCCAGCAGCCCCAGGAGGACTAGCGCTACAGAGACCCAGTACTTC. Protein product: CASSPRRTSATETQYF.

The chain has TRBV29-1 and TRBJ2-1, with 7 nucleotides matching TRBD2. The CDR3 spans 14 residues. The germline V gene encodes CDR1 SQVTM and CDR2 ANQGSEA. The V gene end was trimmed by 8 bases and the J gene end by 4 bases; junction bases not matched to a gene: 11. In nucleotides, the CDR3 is TGCAGCTATTTAGCGGGCGTAAGGTACAATGAGCAGTTCTTC. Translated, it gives CSYLAGVRYNEQFF.

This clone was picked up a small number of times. The chain's CDR3 is CASSSRGGLKQYF. CDR3 bases: TGTGCCAGCAGTTCCCGGGGGGGGCTCAAGCAGTACTTC. This sequence joins TRBV27 and TRBJ2-7, with 8 bases matching TRBD2. This CDR3 spans 13 amino acids. V lost 4 bases and J lost 8; bases outside the gene matches: 7. Germline-derived CDR1 and CDR2 are MNHEY and SMNVEV (reference sequence).

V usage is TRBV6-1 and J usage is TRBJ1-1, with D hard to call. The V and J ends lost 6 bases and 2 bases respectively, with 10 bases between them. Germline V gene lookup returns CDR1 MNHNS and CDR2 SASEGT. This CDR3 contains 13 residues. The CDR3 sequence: CASREWANTEAFF. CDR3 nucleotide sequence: TGTGCCAGCAGAGAATGGGCCAACACTGAAGCTTTCTTT.

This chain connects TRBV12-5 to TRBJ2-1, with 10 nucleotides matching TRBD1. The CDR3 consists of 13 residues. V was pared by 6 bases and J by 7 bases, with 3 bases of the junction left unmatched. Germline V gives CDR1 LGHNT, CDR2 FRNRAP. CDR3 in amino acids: CASGSGQGNEQFF. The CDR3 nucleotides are TGTGCTAGTGGGTCGGGACAGGGGAATGAGCAGTTCTTC.

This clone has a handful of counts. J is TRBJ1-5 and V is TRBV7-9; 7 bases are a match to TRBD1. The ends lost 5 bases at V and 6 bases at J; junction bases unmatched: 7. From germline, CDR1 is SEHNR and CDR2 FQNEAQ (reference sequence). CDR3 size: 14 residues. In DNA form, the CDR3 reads TGTGCCAGCAGCCGACAGGGAACGGGTCAGCCCCAGCATTTT. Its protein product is CASSRQGTGQPQHF.

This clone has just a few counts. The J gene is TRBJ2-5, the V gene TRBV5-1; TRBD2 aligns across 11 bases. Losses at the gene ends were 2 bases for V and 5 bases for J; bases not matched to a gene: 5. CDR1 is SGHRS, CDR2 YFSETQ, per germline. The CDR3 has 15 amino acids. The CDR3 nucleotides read TGCGCCAGCAGCTTTAGCGGGGGGGTGTCCGAGACCCAGTACTTC. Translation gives CASSFSGGVSETQYF. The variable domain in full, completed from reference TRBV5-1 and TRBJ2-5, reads KAGVTQTPRYLIKTRGQQVTLSCSPISGHRSVSWYQQTPGQGLQFLFEYFSETQRNKGNFPGRFSGRQFSNSRSEMNVSTLELGDSALYLCASSFSGGVSETQYFGPGTRLLVL.